These 12 T cell receptor beta chains originate from one sample sequenced in a study of blood T cell repertoires in COVID-19 (dated by TCRdb to the early 2020s). Libraries were constructed by the immunoSEQ multiplex PCR assay. The table was pulled from immuneACCESS by TCRdb, which kept in-frame rearrangements only. Such tables lose some clones; where checked, under half of the loss comes from unresolved V genes, and the rest has no known cause. Present in this sample are 130,000 to 150,000 clones, about nine tenths of which were seen just once. The ten largest clonotypes hold under 4.5% of the sample. What was sequenced was PBMCs or T cells enriched from blood (not recorded which). Receptor source: a middle-aged woman who had been exposed to COVID-19.

This clone was seen once. This chain links TRBV11-3 with TRBJ1-1; 7 bases map to TRBD1. The germline V gene has CDR1 SGHNT and CDR2 YENEEA. The CDR3 is 15 amino acids. J was trimmed by 1 base and V by 5 bases; bases with no gene match: 7. The CDR3 loop reads CASSQTGTANTEAFF. In DNA, the CDR3 is TGTGCCAGCAGCCAGACCGGGACAGCGAACACTGAAGCTTTCTTT.

This chain joins TRBV7-9 and TRBJ2-1, with TRBD1 matching 7 bases. The CDR3 spans 14 residues. V shed 4 bases, J shed 1 base, and the junction held 1 base outside the gene matches. The germline CDR1 and CDR2 sequences are SEHNR and FQNEAQ (reference sequence). The CDR3: CASSWDSSYNEQFF. CDR3 in DNA: TGTGCCAGCAGCTGGGACAGTTCCTACAATGAGCAGTTCTTC. The full variable domain, in which reference TRBV7-9 and TRBJ2-1 provide the parts outside the CDR3, is DTGVSQNPRHKITKRGQNVTFRCDPISEHNRLYWYRQTLGQGPEFLTYFQNEAQLEKSRLLSDRFSAERPKGSFSTLEIQRTEQGDSAMYLCASSWDSSYNEQFFGPGTRLTVL.

This clone was picked up a small number of times. The chain links TRBV5-5 to TRBJ2-7; TRBD1 aligns across 7 bases. The CDR3 runs 15 residues. Germline V CDR1 and CDR2: SGHKS, YYEKEE (reference sequence). The trim removed 2 bases at V and 3 bases at J, leaving 8 bases unmatched. The chain's CDR3 is CASSLQGQSRYEQYF. Written as DNA, the CDR3 is TGTGCCAGCAGCTTACAGGGACAGTCTCGCTACGAGCAGTACTTC.

V and J are TRBV10-3 and TRBJ1-2; 7 bases are a match to TRBD1. Germline assignment: CDR1 ENHRY and CDR2 SYGVKD. The CDR3 runs to 13 residues. V was clipped by 6 bases and J by 2 bases; unmatched bases: 3. The CDR3, as DNA: TGTGCCATCAGCACGACAGGGAACTATGGCTACACCTTC. This sequence encodes CAISTTGNYGYTF.

The chain employs TRBV7-2 and TRBJ2-1, with 14 bases identical to TRBD2. Germline V CDR1 and CDR2: SGHTA, FQGNSA. The CDR3 runs 15 residues. Unmatched junction bases numbered 5, after V lost 6 bases and J lost 7 bases. Here the CDR3 reads CASRGLAGVKNEQFF. CDR3 nucleotides: TGTGCCAGCAGGGGACTAGCGGGAGTCAAAAATGAGCAGTTCTTC.

The gene calls are TRBV11-2 and TRBJ1-1; no clear D. This CDR3 is built from 15 residues. The germline gives CDR1 SGHAT, CDR2 FQNNGV. V lost 4 bases to trimming and J lost 6 bases, with 18 bases between them. CDR3 bases: TGTGCCAGCAGCTCACTACGGGGAGTCGGCCCTGAAGCTTTCTTT. Translation: CASSSLRGVGPEAFF.

The chain couples TRBV5-6 to TRBJ1-2; 9 bases map to TRBD1. CDR1 and CDR2 (germline): SGHDT, YYEEEE. This CDR3 region has 16 residues. Trimming removed 2 bases from V and 3 bases from J; junction bases left unmatched: 8. CDR3 nucleotide sequence: TGTGCCAGCAGCTTAAACCGATGGACAGGGGACTATGGCTACACCTTC. Its translation: CASSLNRWTGDYGYTF.

The J gene is TRBJ1-6, the V gene TRBV6-5, with 7 positions matching TRBD1. CDR1 and CDR2 (germline): MNHEY, SVGAGI. Trimming at V came to 2 bases and at J to 9 bases, leaving 7 bases not matched to a gene. The CDR3 totals 15 residues. The CDR3 is CASSYKEGARSPLHF. In DNA form, the CDR3 reads TGTGCCAGCAGTTACAAAGAGGGGGCGCGTTCACCCCTCCACTTT.

The chain combines TRBV5-1 with TRBJ2-3; D may correspond to TRBD1 or TRBD2 (5 bases each). The CDR3 length is 16 residues. Germline V CDR1 and CDR2: SGHRS, YFSETQ. Deletions cut 4 bases from V and 2 bases from J, with 17 bases between. The CDR3 sequence: CASSVGPRYNTDTQYF. CDR3 DNA: TGCGCCAGCAGCGTGGGACCGAGGTATAACACAGATACGCAGTATTTT.

CDR3 region: CASSSGQGSGQPQHF. In DNA, the CDR3 is TGTGCCAGCAGTTCTGGACAGGGTTCAGGTCAGCCCCAGCATTTT. The chain links TRBV7-2 to TRBJ1-5; TRBD1 agrees at 8 bases. Unmatched junction bases numbered 10, after V lost 6 bases and J lost 6 bases. This CDR3 is built from 15 residues. Germline V CDR1 and CDR2: SGHTA, FQGNSA.

The rearrangement uses TRBV1 and TRBJ2-3; the table's D call, TRBD2, was not checked against the DNA. TRBV1 is labeled a pseudogene. This CDR3 is built from 17 residues. The CDR3 DNA follows: TGCACCAGCAGCCAGCTTAGCGGGGAAGGGTTCACAGATACGCAGTATTTT. Its protein is CTSSQLSGEGFTDTQYF.

V is TRBV27 and J is TRBJ2-7; weak D call: TRBD1 (6 bases). From germline, CDR1 is MNHEY and CDR2 SMNVEV (reference sequence). The CDR3 extends over 15 amino acids. Trimming took off 5 bases at V and 3 bases at J, with 17 bases between the two ends. The CDR3 coding sequence is TGTGCCAGCAGTACCGAGGACAGTGTTTACTACGAGCAGTACTTC. Its protein is CASSTEDSVYYEQYF.